The present TCR beta chain was sequenced within a study of T cell responses to AZD1222 COVID-19 vaccine. Data came from immunoSEQ multiplex PCR; TCRdb stores just in-frame clones and leaves some out. Here the sample spans under 200,000 clones, 94% being singletons. Study findings and constraints: Unmutated variant regions reportedly attract nearly half of all spike-specific TCRs.

In germline, CDR1 is GTSNPN, CDR2 SVGIG (reference sequence). The CDR3 runs to 14 residues. The ends were cut back, 0 bases at V and 3 bases at J, with 9 bases in the middle. Details on this clone: Its antigen is unidentified.

The TCR sequence derives from an adult in good health. This material consisted of peripheral blood, taken on day 0 of AZD1222 vaccination. The rearrangement uses TRBV30 and TRBJ1-3, with unresolved D. DNA of the CDR3: TGTGCCTGGAGTGTACAGCTGCATGGAAACACCATATATTTT. Protein sequence: CAWSVQLHGNTIYF.